This T cell receptor beta chain was observed in a study of PD-L1 blockade in urothelial cancer. Study summary: The authors examined blood 3 weeks (second dose) and 6 weeks after treatment start.

Clones were sequenced by immunoSEQ multiplex PCR, and TCRdb holds only the in-frame ones, with some missing. The data contain fewer than 50,000 clones, 91% of them seen just once; the ten biggest clones take up 6% to 8%. This sample's time point: peripheral blood 6 weeks after treatment start. The junction had 13 bases not matched to a gene; V was cut back by 4 bases and J by 6 bases. The CDR3 consists of 19 residues. CDR1 SGHTA and CDR2 FQGTGA come from the germline V gene. The TCR sequence derives from a man between 65 and 85 years old with urothelial cancer. Material: PBMCs, obtained around atezolizumab (anti-PD-L1) treatment. The V and J genes are TRBV7-3 and TRBJ2-3; 16 nucleotides match TRBD2. The CDR3 protein is CASSSLPGLAGGPSDTQYF. The CDR3 DNA reads as TGTGCCAGCAGCTCCCTACCGGGACTAGCGGGAGGGCCGTCTGATACGCAGTATTTT.